This entry lists 28 T cell receptor beta chains sequenced from one sample in a study of technical replicates of blood from several donors. Using immunoSEQ multiplex PCR, the repertoire was profiled, and TCRdb retains in-frame clones only, with some absent. The repertoire holds 14,000 or so clones, with almost 85% as singletons. The sample comprised PBMCs. All receptors derive from a human donor in good health.

CDR3 bases: TGTGCCAGCAGTGAAGCCAGACAGAACAATCAGCCCCAGCATTTT. Its protein product is CASSEARQNNQPQHF. The genes are TRBV6-1 and TRBJ1-5, with a possible D match to TRBD1 (5 bases). The V gene lost 0 bases and the J gene lost 3 bases, with 9 bases spanning the gap. The CDR3 consists of 15 residues. Germline CDR1 reads MNHNS; CDR2 reads SASEGT.

CDR3 region: CASSLEVTNEKLFF. The DNA of the CDR3 is TGCGCCAGCAGCCTCGAGGTAACTAATGAAAAACTGTTTTTT. The rearrangement links TRBV4-1 to TRBJ1-4, with no clear D. V lost 4 bases and J 1 base, leaving 7 bases between the germline ends. CDR1 is MGHRA and CDR2 is YSYEKL in the germline V gene. CDR3 size: 14 residues.

The V and J genes are TRBV5-6 and TRBJ2-3; D might be TRBD1 (5 bases). The ends were cut back, 3 bases at V and 8 bases at J, with 19 bases in the middle. Germline assignment: CDR1 SGHDT and CDR2 YYEEEE. This CDR3 has 15 amino acids. The CDR3 here is CASSYRKGLFLTQYF. The CDR3 bases are TGTGCCAGCAGCTATAGGAAGGGGTTGTTTCTTACGCAGTATTTT. The full variable domain, completed using reference TRBV5-6 and TRBJ2-3, is DAGVTQSPTHLIKTRGQQVTLRCSPKSGHDTVSWYQQALGQGPQFIFQYYEEEERQRGNFPDRFSGHQFPNYSSELNVNALLLGDSALYLCASSYRKGLFLTQYFGPGTRLTVL.

The genes are TRBV19 and TRBJ2-3, with a weak D call TRBD2 (5 bases). Germline assignment: CDR1 LNHDA and CDR2 SQIVND (reference sequence). Trimming shortened V by 7 bases and J by 0 bases, and 8 bases separated the two germline ends. The CDR3 sequence is 13 residues long. As DNA, the CDR3 is TGTGCCAGTAAGGAGCGGAGCACAGATACGCAGTATTTT. It translates to CASKERSTDTQYF.

The V gene is TRBV19, the J gene TRBJ1-1; D is unclear. V was clipped by 5 bases and J by 2 bases, with 9 bases between them. CDR1 and CDR2 from the germline V gene are LNHDA and SQIVND (reference sequence). The CDR3 spans 13 residues. CDR3 coding DNA: TGTGCCAGTAGTTTCGAGGGAAACACTGAAGCTTTCTTT. It codes for CASSFEGNTEAFF.

Here the CDR3 DNA reads TGTGCCAGCAGTGGCTCCGGGACAGGATACGAGCAGTACTTC. This encodes CASSGSGTGYEQYF. V gene TRBV6-6 combines with J gene TRBJ2-7, with TRBD1 matching over 8 bases. In germline, CDR1 is MNHNY, CDR2 SVGAGI (reference sequence). The CDR3 contains 14 residues. J lost 4 bases, V lost 5 bases, and 7 bases had no gene match.

The genes are TRBV6-1 and TRBJ1-2, with D unclear. This CDR3 comprises 13 residues. Germline CDR1 reads MNHNS; CDR2 reads SASEGT. The V end was cut by 8 bases, the J end by 4 bases, with 14 bases between. CDR3 loop: CASLTDDGYGYTF. The CDR3, as DNA: TGTGCCAGCCTCACAGACGACGGCTATGGCTACACCTTC.

The CDR3 is CSAGADGYTF. The CDR3 DNA sequence: TGCAGCGCAGGGGCAGATGGCTACACCTTC. The chain couples TRBV29-1 to TRBJ1-2, with D possibly being TRBD1 (6 bases). CDR3 length: 10 residues. Trimming removed 7 bases from V and 6 bases from J, with 9 bases in between. Germline values: CDR1 SQVTM, CDR2 ANQGSEA.

Only one count was recorded for this clone. V usage is TRBV4-2 and J usage is TRBJ2-3; 9 bases are shared with TRBD1. Looked up from germline, CDR1 is LGHNA and CDR2 is YNFKEQ. The CDR3 sequence is 17 residues long. V lost 1 base and J lost 3; bases outside the gene matches: 8. CDR3 in DNA: TGTGCCAGCAGCCAAGTAGGGAGGGGACAGGGAACAGATACGCAGTATTTT. Translation gives CASSQVGRGQGTDTQYF.

In DNA form, the CDR3 reads TGTGCCAGCAGTTACGCCCCACTAGCGGGTTACTACGAGCAGTACTTC. Protein: CASSYAPLAGYYEQYF. This chain links TRBV6-6 with TRBJ2-7; 9 nucleotides line up with TRBD2. V dropped 2 bases and J dropped 3; count of bases not matched to a gene: 8. Per germline, CDR1 MNHNY and CDR2 SVGAGI (reference sequence). The CDR3 extends over 16 amino acids.

The J gene is TRBJ2-7, the V gene TRBV7-9, with 8 bases aligning to TRBD1. This CDR3 has 15 residues. Germline V gives CDR1 SEHNR, CDR2 FQNEAQ (reference sequence). J lost 3 bases, V lost 2 bases, and 6 bases had no gene match. The CDR3 sequence: CASSLFRQGIYEQYF. Here the CDR3 DNA reads TGTGCCAGCAGCTTATTCCGACAGGGGATCTACGAGCAGTACTTC.

The chain joins TRBV5-1 to TRBJ2-1, with D perhaps matching TRBD2 (5 bases). Germline loops: CDR1 SGHRS, CDR2 YFSETQ. This CDR3 contains 15 residues. Trimming removed 4 bases at V and 1 base at J, with 12 bases between. The CDR3 loop reads CASSKTPGSYNEQFF. The CDR3, as DNA: TGCGCCAGCAGCAAAACCCCGGGGTCCTACAATGAGCAGTTCTTC.

The V gene is TRBV7-6, the J gene TRBJ2-1; tentative D call: TRBD2 (7 bases). Germline CDR1 and CDR2: SGHVS and FNYEAQ. CDR3 size: 15 residues. V was trimmed by 1 base and J by 7 bases, leaving 14 bases between them. The CDR3 protein is CASSLVGGSGNEQFF. The DNA for the CDR3 is TGTGCCAGCAGCTTAGTAGGGGGTAGCGGGAATGAGCAGTTCTTC.

This chain links TRBV28 with TRBJ1-2; no clear D gene. The V gene's germline CDR1 is MDHEN and CDR2 SYDVKM. Between the trimmed V and J ends, which lost 5 bases and 4 bases, there was a span of 11 bases. The CDR3 covers 13 residues. The CDR3 bases are TGTGCCAGCAGTGGAGGGAGAGGCTATGGCTACACCTTC. Translation: CASSGGRGYGYTF.

The V and J genes are TRBV27 and TRBJ2-2; 9 nucleotides agree with TRBD2. The CDR3 length is 15 residues. The V and J ends lost 5 bases and 7 bases, in that order; junction bases with no gene match: 8. CDR1 is MNHEY, CDR2 SMNVEV, per germline (reference sequence). The CDR3, as DNA: TGTGCCAGCAGTCCGTGGCGGGAGGGCAGCGGGGAGCTGTTTTTT. Protein product: CASSPWREGSGELFF.

The chain has TRBV5-1 and TRBJ2-3, with 9 positions matching TRBD1. The CDR3 has 15 amino acids. The V gene end was trimmed by 4 bases and the J gene end by 3 bases; junction bases not matched to a gene: 6. Germline V CDR1 and CDR2: SGHRS, YFSETQ. Written as DNA, the CDR3 is TGCGCCAGCAGCCCCGGACAGGGGCCGACAGATACGCAGTATTTT. It translates to CASSPGQGPTDTQYF.

V and J are TRBV27 and TRBJ1-2, with TRBD1 identical over 8 bases. The length of the CDR3 is 14 residues. V was clipped by 5 bases and J by 4 bases; unmatched bases: 6. Germline CDR1 is MNHEY and CDR2 is SMNVEV (reference sequence). The CDR3 loop is CASSQRTGTYGYTF. The CDR3 DNA follows: TGTGCCAGCAGTCAGCGGACAGGGACCTATGGCTACACCTTC.

V is TRBV2 and J is TRBJ1-1, with D possibly being TRBD1 (6 bases). CDR3 size: 15 residues. The germline CDR1 and CDR2 sequences are SNHLY and FYNNEI. V was clipped by 6 bases and J by 7 bases, with 21 bases between them. CDR3 DNA: TGTGCCAGCAGCTTCAACATTCGACAGGTGGGTGAAGCTTTCTTT. Its protein product is CASSFNIRQVGEAFF.

This clone was observed a few times. The gene calls are TRBV7-9 and TRBJ2-5, with D possibly being TRBD2 (5 bases). CDR3 length: 15 residues. Trimming shortened V by 1 base and J by 3 bases, and 12 bases separated the two germline ends. CDR1 and CDR2 (germline): SEHNR, FQNEAQ (reference sequence). CDR3 nucleotides: TGTGCCAGCAGCTTAGTTGGTAGCGTGGAAGAGACCCAGTACTTC. Its protein product is CASSLVGSVEETQYF.

This chain joins TRBV10-3 and TRBJ2-5, with 7 bases fitting TRBD2. Germline loops: CDR1 ENHRY, CDR2 SYGVKD. V lost 6 bases, J lost 5 bases, and 6 bases stayed unmatched. The CDR3 is 13 amino acids. The DNA of the CDR3 is TGTGCCATCAGATGGGAGGGCCAGGAGACCCAGTACTTC. It specifies CAIRWEGQETQYF.

The gene calls are TRBV7-9 and TRBJ1-2; D is unclear. In germline, CDR1 is SEHNR, CDR2 FQNEAQ (reference sequence). The CDR3 loop spans 13 amino acids. Trimming took 0 bases from V and 4 from J, leaving 6 bases between them. The CDR3 spells CASSLAEVYGYTF. The CDR3 DNA reads TGTGCCAGCAGCTTAGCAGAGGTCTATGGCTACACCTTC.

The chain has TRBV30 and TRBJ2-5, with 12 positions matching TRBD2. Trimming cost V 4 bases and J 5 bases; bases outside gene matches: 8. This CDR3 is 15 amino acids long. Germline lookup yields CDR1 GTSNPN and CDR2 SVGIG (reference sequence). CDR3 in amino acids: CAWTKGLAGGETQYF. CDR3 in DNA: TGTGCCTGGACAAAGGGACTAGCGGGTGGGGAGACCCAGTACTTC.

This sequence joins TRBV6-5 and TRBJ2-7; 11 nucleotides line up with TRBD1. Trimming removed 6 bases from V and 4 bases from J; junction bases left unmatched: 8. Germline CDR1 and CDR2: MNHEY and SVGAGI. CDR3 length: 15 amino acids. CDR3 in DNA: TGTGCCAGCAGGGCCGGGACAGGGGGGATATACGAGCAGTACTTC. Amino acids: CASRAGTGGIYEQYF.

CDR3 DNA: TGTGCCAGCAGTGAAGGTTGGGCAGTCGATACGCAGTATTTT. As protein: CASSEGWAVDTQYF. The chain recombines TRBV2 with TRBJ2-3; D unclear. Germline V lookup: CDR1 SNHLY, CDR2 FYNNEI. V was clipped by 1 base and J by 6 bases, with 11 bases between them. This CDR3 comprises 14 residues.

The chain recombines TRBV7-9 with TRBJ2-1, with TRBD2 matching over 10 bases. Germline V CDR1 and CDR2: SEHNR, FQNEAQ (reference sequence). The CDR3 consists of 16 residues. With V trimmed by 5 bases and J by 1 base, 5 bases remained unmatched. The CDR3 loop is CASSPLAGESYNEQFF. The CDR3, as DNA: TGTGCCAGCAGCCCCCTAGCGGGAGAATCCTACAATGAGCAGTTCTTC.

The rearrangement links TRBV27 to TRBJ2-3, with a possible D match to TRBD2 (6 bases). With 6 bases removed from V and 4 bases from J, the gap between germline ends came to 17 bases. The CDR3 runs to 15 residues. Germline V gene lookup returns CDR1 MNHEY and CDR2 SMNVEV (reference sequence). The CDR3 DNA is TGTGCCAGCAGGCTCGGGCCCTGGGAGGCAGATACGCAGTATTTT. It codes for CASRLGPWEADTQYF.

The chain carries TRBV19 and TRBJ2-3, with no clear D. CDR1 LNHDA and CDR2 SQIVND come from the germline V gene (reference sequence). V gave up 3 bases and J gave up 6 bases, with 4 bases separating them. The CDR3 is 11 amino acids. The CDR3 coding sequence is TGTGCCAGTAGTATCCAGGATACGCAGTATTTT. Protein product: CASSIQDTQYF.

The rearrangement links TRBV5-1 to TRBJ2-7; D is unclear. V lost 5 bases and J lost 4, with 13 bases in between. The CDR3 consists of 13 residues. Germline-derived CDR1 and CDR2 are SGHRS and YFSETQ. CDR3 bases: TGCGCCAGCAGTCCGAGTCTAGAGTACGAGCAGTACTTC. Its translation: CASSPSLEYEQYF. Complete variable domain (other parts from reference TRBV5-1 and TRBJ2-7): KAGVTQTPRYLIKTRGQQVTLSCSPISGHRSVSWYQQTPGQGLQFLFEYFSETQRNKGNFPGRFSGRQFSNSRSEMNVSTLELGDSALYLCASSPSLEYEQYFGPGTRLTVT.